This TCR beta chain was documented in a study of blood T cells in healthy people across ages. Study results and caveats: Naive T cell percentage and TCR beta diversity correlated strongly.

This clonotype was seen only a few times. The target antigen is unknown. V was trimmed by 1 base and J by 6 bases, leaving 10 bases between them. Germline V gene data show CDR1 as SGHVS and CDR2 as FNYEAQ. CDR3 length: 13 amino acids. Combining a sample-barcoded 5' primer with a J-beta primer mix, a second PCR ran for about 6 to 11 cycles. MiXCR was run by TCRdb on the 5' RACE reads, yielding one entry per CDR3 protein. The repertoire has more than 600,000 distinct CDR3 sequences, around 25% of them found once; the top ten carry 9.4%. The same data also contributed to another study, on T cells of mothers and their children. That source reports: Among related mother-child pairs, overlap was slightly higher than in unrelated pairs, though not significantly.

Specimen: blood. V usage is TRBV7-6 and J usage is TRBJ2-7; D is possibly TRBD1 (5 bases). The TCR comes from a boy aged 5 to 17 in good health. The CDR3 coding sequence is TGTGCCAGCAGCTTAGGGGGCAGCGTCGAGCAGTACTTC. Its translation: CASSLGGSVEQYF.